Listed below are T cell receptor beta chains from one sample, sequenced in a study of immune evolution from preneoplasia to lung adenocarcinoma. Repertoires were generated with immunoSEQ multiplex PCR, while TCRdb's copy carries only in-frame clones and drops some. The sample contains about 6,300 clones, around 78% of which appear only once. The sequencing sample was made of FFPE minimally invasive lung adenocarcinoma tissue. These receptors all stem from a person aged 60 to 85 with lung adenocarcinoma. Each CDR3 is given with its conserved first and last residue. D genes are given only for firm matches. The size entry is marked missing in some rows and otherwise reads once, few, many or a size class.

d_gene	v_gene	abundance	j_gene	CDR3nt	CDR3aa
TRBD2	TRBV19	-	TRBJ2-1	TGTGCCAGTAAGAATAGCGGGAGGGCCGGTTACAATGAGCAGTTCTTC	CASKNSGRAGYNEQFF
-	TRBV7-7	-	TRBJ2-7	TGTGCTAGCAGCTTAGCGATGGAGGGCGAGCAGTACTTC	CASSLAMEGEQYF
-	TRBV20-1	-	TRBJ2-3	TGCAGTGGGACTACTACAGATACGCAGTATTTT	CSGTTTDTQYF
-	TRBV29-1	few	TRBJ2-5	TGCAGCGCGCGAGGCTGGGCGGGAGAGACCCAGTACTTC	CSARGWAGETQYF
-	TRBV5-6	-	TRBJ2-3	TGTGCCAGCAGCTTGGTGACGGGAGTGGGTACAGATACGCAGTATTTT	CASSLVTGVGTDTQYF
-	TRBV28	-	TRBJ1-1	TGTGCCAGCAGTTTAGGGGGTAGATCTAACACTGAAGCTTTCTTT	CASSLGGRSNTEAFF
-	TRBV6-5	-	TRBJ1-2	TGTGCCATCCATTCGGCGTTAGACTGGGGCTACACCTTC	CAIHSALDWGYTF
-	TRBV7-9	medium-sized	TRBJ2-7	TGTGCCAGCAGCCCCACAGGGAACACCTACGAGCAGTACTTC	CASSPTGNTYEQYF
-	TRBV5-8	-	TRBJ2-7	TGTGCCAGCAACCTCTGGGGTTCCTACGAGCAGTACTTC	CASNLWGSYEQYF
-	TRBV6-1	-	TRBJ1-2	TGTGCCAGCAGACCTGGACAGAATGGCTACACCTTC	CASRPGQNGYTF
TRBD1	TRBV7-6	-	TRBJ2-5	TGTGCCAGCAGCCTACAGGGGAACAGGGGGACGGAGACCCAGTACTTC	CASSLQGNRGTETQYF
TRBD1	TRBV5-1	-	TRBJ1-6	TGCGCCAGCAGCTTGGAGGGACAGGGGGCATGGTCACCCCTCCACTTT	CASSLEGQGAWSPLHF
-	TRBV6-8	-	TRBJ2-5	TGTGCCAGCAGTTACTCGCCGGACGAGGGAAAGACCCAGTACTTC	CASSYSPDEGKTQYF
-	TRBV19	-	TRBJ2-5	TGTGCCAGTCGGCAGGGCGGAGAGACCCAGTACTTC	CASRQGGETQYF
TRBD1	TRBV11-3	-	TRBJ1-1	TGTGCCAGCTCTGACAGGGTTTTCACTGAAGCTTTCTTT	CASSDRVFTEAFF
-	TRBV7-9	medium-sized	TRBJ1-2	TGTGCCAGCAGCTTAGCGGGGCAGGGCCCTACGGATTATGGCTACACCTTC	CASSLAGQGPTDYGYTF
-	TRBV11-2	-	TRBJ2-7	TGTGCCAGCAGCTTAGGGGACTACGAGCAGTACTTC	CASSLGDYEQYF
-	TRBV19	-	TRBJ2-6	TGTGCCAGTAGTATAGGCCACTCTGGGGCCAACGTCCTGACTTTC	CASSIGHSGANVLTF
TRBD2	TRBV4-1	-	TRBJ2-1	TGCGCCAGCAGTTCCGGGACTAGCGGGAGGGCCCTCTACAATGAGCAGTTCTTC	CASSSGTSGRALYNEQFF
-	TRBV6-1	once	TRBJ1-1	TGTGCCACCATACAAATACAGGGTTCCACTGAAGCTTTCTTT	CATIQIQGSTEAFF
TRBD1	TRBV5-1	once	TRBJ2-7	TGCGCCAGCCGACTGACAGGGAACTCCTACGAGCAGTACTTC	CASRLTGNSYEQYF
-	TRBV19	-	TRBJ2-7	TGTGCCAGTAGTATGGGGAGAGACGAGCAGTACTTC	CASSMGRDEQYF
TRBD2	TRBV29-1	-	TRBJ2-2	TGCAGCGGAGGGACTAGCGGGAACACCGGGGAGCTGTTTTTT	CSGGTSGNTGELFF
-	TRBV6-6	-	TRBJ1-3	TGTGCCAGCAGCAACAGGGGAAACACCATATATTTT	CASSNRGNTIYF
-	TRBV19	-	TRBJ2-3	TGTGCCAGTAGTGTCCGGGGGCAGGGAGATACGCAGTATTTT	CASSVRGQGDTQYF
-	TRBV28	-	TRBJ1-2	TGTGCCAGCAGTTTTGGAGGGGCGTTGTATGGCTACACCTTC	CASSFGGALYGYTF
-	TRBV6-5	-	TRBJ2-1	TGTGCCAGCAGTTACCTGGTGGGGGTAAACAATGAGCAGTTCTTC	CASSYLVGVNNEQFF
TRBD1	TRBV7-9	few	TRBJ1-2	TGTGCCAGCAGCTTAGCGACAGGGAATGGCTACACCTTC	CASSLATGNGYTF
-	TRBV6-5	-	TRBJ1-1	TGTGCCAGCAAAAAGGGTACGTTCACTGAAGCTTTCTTT	CASKKGTFTEAFF
TRBD1	TRBV19	-	TRBJ1-2	TGTGCCAGTAGTACCAACAGGGGAAGACGGTATGGCTACACCTTC	CASSTNRGRRYGYTF
TRBD1	TRBV7-7	once	TRBJ1-3	TGTGCTAGCAGCCAGGGGGTGGGAAACACCATATATTTT	CASSQGVGNTIYF
-	TRBV7-8	-	TRBJ1-2	TGTGCCAGCAGCGTTACCAGCTCGGCTTATGGCTACACCTTC	CASSVTSSAYGYTF
TRBD1	TRBV7-8	-	TRBJ1-5	TGTGCCAGCAGCTCTAGACAGGGCCAGCCCCAGCATTTT	CASSSRQGQPQHF
-	TRBV11-2	once	TRBJ2-7	TGTGCCAGCAGCTCCCCTGCCCTGGGGGCAGCCGAGCAGTATTTC	CASSSPALGAAEQYF
-	TRBV5-6	-	TRBJ2-1	TGTGCCAGCAGCTTGGATGGGACTTACAATGAGCAGTTCTTC	CASSLDGTYNEQFF
-	TRBV2	few	TRBJ2-7	TGTGCCAGCACGGGGCCTCAGTCCTACGAGCAGTACTTC	CASTGPQSYEQYF
TRBD2	TRBV5-1	-	TRBJ2-1	TGCGCCAGCAGCTTGGCACTGACTAGCGGAGCCTCTTCCGAGCAGTTCTTC	CASSLALTSGASSEQFF
-	TRBV7-3	-	TRBJ2-2	TGTGCCAGCAGCCGGGGACTCCCCGGGGAGCTGTTTTTT	CASSRGLPGELFF
-	TRBV7-9	-	TRBJ1-2	TGTGCCAGCAGCTTAGAGGCGGGGTACGGCTACACCTTC	CASSLEAGYGYTF
-	TRBV7-9	-	TRBJ2-7	TGTGCCAGCAGCCGACAGGGAGGGGGCCTCGCCTACGAGCAGTACTTC	CASSRQGGGLAYEQYF
-	TRBV6-1	-	TRBJ2-6	TGTGCCAGCAGTGACCGGGGTTCTGGGGCCAACGTCCTGACTTTC	CASSDRGSGANVLTF
TRBD2	TRBV11-2	-	TRBJ2-7	TGTGCCAGCGGTCTCGCTATCGGGGGGGAGCAGTACTTC	CASGLAIGGEQYF
-	TRBV5-6	-	TRBJ2-3	TGTGCCAGCAGCTTCGGCTCCAGGGGTGTGGATACGCAGTATTTT	CASSFGSRGVDTQYF
-	TRBV5-1	-	TRBJ2-1	TGCGCCAGCAGCTTGGGACAGGTGAATGAGCAGTTCTTC	CASSLGQVNEQFF